This T cell receptor beta chain was sequenced in a study of prognosis after radiotherapy for stage I lung cancer. From genomic DNA, two-round multiplex PCR was used to amplify TCR beta CDR3. First-round PCR amplification was performed with primers specific to each TRBV and TRBJ gene. The second round of PCR employed universal primers. TCRdb ran MiXCR on the multiplex PCR reads and lists one entry per CDR3 protein. The sample holds approximately 22,000 distinct CDR3 sequences, 40% to 45% seen once. For this clonotype: This may be a read error: a much more frequent sequence differs by one nucleotide.

Germline V gives CDR1 ENHRY, CDR2 SYGVKD. The CDR3 is 13 residues long. The J segment lost 2 bases and the V segment lost 10 bases, leaving 7 bases of the junction unmatched. The chain is built from TRBV10-3 and TRBJ2-5; 7 nucleotides agree with TRBD2. The receptor was derived from a donor over 45 with non-small cell lung cancer. The material was PBMCs, obtained before or after stereotactic body radiation therapy (not recorded which). As DNA, the CDR3 is TGTGCCACCCTGGCGGGAGCTCAAGAGACCCAGTACTTC. As protein: CATLAGAQETQYF.